These 23 T cell receptor beta chains share one sample of origin, sequenced in a study of OX40 agonist ivuxolimab in advanced cancers. Using immunoSEQ multiplex PCR, the repertoire was profiled, and TCRdb retains in-frame clones only, with some absent. The sample holds about 22,000 clones, around 84% seen once. The source was CD4+ or CD8+ T cells sorted from blood, collected in a trial of the OX40 agonist ivuxolimab. All receptors come from an adult with an advanced solid tumor such as melanoma, head and neck, liver or kidney cancer.

In the case of this clone: Within the sample, other DNA sequences also encode this same CDR3. The V gene is TRBV20-1, the J gene TRBJ2-3; maybe TRBD1 (5 bases). Per germline, CDR1 DFQATT and CDR2 SNEGSKA (reference sequence). V lost 6 bases, J lost 6 bases, and 10 bases lay in between. The CDR3 has 11 amino acids. The CDR3 reads CSARTTDTQYF. CDR3 nucleotides: TGCAGTGCCAGGACAACGGATACGCAGTATTTT.

The chain joins TRBV11-2 to TRBJ2-7; 8 bases match TRBD1. This CDR3 has 15 residues. Per germline, CDR1 SGHAT and CDR2 FQNNGV. The V segment lost 2 bases and the J segment 2 bases; nucleotides outside the gene matches: 5. CDR3 sequence (DNA): TGTGCCAGCAGCTTAAGGGCAGGGGGCGCCTACGAGCAGTACTTC. Translated: CASSLRAGGAYEQYF.

The chain combines TRBV5-8 with TRBJ1-5, with D possibly being TRBD1 (6 bases). The ends were cut back, 4 bases at V and 1 base at J, with 18 bases in the middle. The CDR3 is made up of 17 amino acids. CDR1 and CDR2 from the germline V gene are SGHTS and YDEGEE. The CDR3 sequence: CASSGRGGGGSNQPQHF. CDR3 sequence (DNA): TGTGCCAGCAGCGGCAGGGGAGGCGGGGGAAGCAATCAGCCCCAGCATTTT.

The genes are TRBV5-4 and TRBJ2-3; 14 bases map to TRBD2. The CDR3 runs to 17 residues. Trimming removed 0 bases from V and 4 bases from J; junction bases left unmatched: 4. The germline gives CDR1 SGHNT, CDR2 YYREEE (reference sequence). The CDR3 bases are TGTGCCAGCAGCTTGGGTGGACTAGCGGGGGGTCCAGATACGCAGTATTTT. This encodes CASSLGGLAGGPDTQYF.

The chain uses TRBV6-1 and TRBJ2-1, with 8 bases aligning to TRBD2. Germline V gene lookup returns CDR1 MNHNS and CDR2 SASEGT. The CDR3 covers 19 residues. V dropped 1 base and J dropped 4; count of bases not matched to a gene: 15. This CDR3 reads CASSEVMSPGTRRYNEQFF. In nucleotides, the CDR3 is TGTGCCAGCAGTGAAGTTATGTCCCCCGGGACTAGAAGATACAATGAGCAGTTCTTC.

This sequence joins TRBV9 and TRBJ2-3, with a weak D call TRBD1 (5 bases). The germline V gene has CDR1 SGDLS and CDR2 YYNGEE. Trimming stripped 2 bases from V and 1 base from J, with 11 bases between. The CDR3 sequence is 15 residues long. The CDR3 region is CASSVPAGRTDTQYF. As DNA, the CDR3 is TGTGCCAGCAGCGTCCCGGCAGGGCGCACAGATACGCAGTATTTT.

The table lists this clone with a few counts. V and J are TRBV4-1 and TRBJ2-1; the D is unclear. CDR3 length: 15 residues. Trimming cost V 0 bases and J 4 bases, with 10 bases left between them. Germline V lookup: CDR1 MGHRA, CDR2 YSYEKL. The CDR3 reads CASSQDQQIYNEQFF. CDR3 coding DNA: TGCGCCAGCAGCCAAGATCAACAGATTTACAATGAGCAGTTCTTC.

This chain uses TRBV6-5 with TRBJ1-1, with D tentatively TRBD1 (5 bases). The germline gives CDR1 MNHEY, CDR2 SVGAGI. V gave up 8 bases and J gave up 1 base, with 17 bases separating them. This CDR3 region has 15 residues. The CDR3 protein is CASDGRGGGNTEAFF. The DNA of the CDR3 is TGTGCCAGCGACGGGAGGGGCGGGGGGAACACTGAAGCTTTCTTT.

J is TRBJ2-7 and V is TRBV6-1; a weak D match, TRBD2 (5 bases). CDR1 and CDR2 from the germline V gene are MNHNS and SASEGT. The V and J ends lost 5 bases and 2 bases respectively, with 10 bases between them. The CDR3 sequence is 13 residues long. The DNA of the CDR3 is TGTGCCAGCAGTCTTGGGAGTGCCTACGAGCAGTACTTC. Its protein is CASSLGSAYEQYF.

V and J are TRBV5-6 and TRBJ2-5; D unclear. CDR3 length: 15 residues. Trimming removed 2 bases at V and 1 base at J, with 12 bases between. Looked up from germline, CDR1 is SGHDT and CDR2 is YYEEEE. The CDR3 sequence: CASSLGAFRQETQYF. CDR3 nucleotides: TGTGCCAGCAGCTTAGGAGCCTTCCGCCAAGAGACCCAGTACTTC. The full variable domain, rest sourced from reference TRBV5-6 and TRBJ2-5, is DAGVTQSPTHLIKTRGQQVTLRCSPKSGHDTVSWYQQALGQGPQFIFQYYEEEERQRGNFPDRFSGHQFPNYSSELNVNALLLGDSALYLCASSLGAFRQETQYFGPGTRLLVL.

This rearrangement joins TRBV19 to TRBJ2-2; 12 nucleotides line up with TRBD2. CDR3 length equals 16 residues. Trimming removed 7 bases from V and 5 bases from J; junction bases left unmatched: 8. Germline V CDR1 and CDR2: LNHDA, SQIVND (reference sequence). The CDR3 nucleotides read TGTGCCAGTACTGGGCTAGCGGGGGGGCGGACCGGGGAGCTGTTTTTT. It specifies CASTGLAGGRTGELFF.

The chain joins TRBV2 to TRBJ1-6; D call uncertain. This CDR3 has 15 residues. V was pared by 7 bases and J by 5 bases, with 15 bases between. Germline V CDR1 and CDR2: SNHLY, FYNNEI. For the CDR3, the DNA is TGTGCCAGCACCATCGTCGGGCAGAATAATTCACCCCTCCACTTT. Translated: CASTIVGQNNSPLHF.

The chain is built from TRBV11-3 and TRBJ2-7; no definite D call. Trimming pared 0 bases from V and 4 bases from J, leaving 7 bases between. The CDR3 is 13 amino acids. Germline CDR1 reads SGHNT; CDR2 reads YENEEA. CDR3 sequence reads: CASSLDWGYEQYF. Written as DNA, the CDR3 is TGTGCCAGCAGCTTAGATTGGGGATACGAGCAGTACTTC.

This chain joins TRBV9 and TRBJ2-6; the D is unclear. V gave up 0 bases and J gave up 4 bases, with 8 bases separating them. The CDR3 has 15 residues. CDR1 and CDR2 from the germline V gene are SGDLS and YYNGEE. CDR3 DNA: TGTGCCAGCAGCGTAGTAAGGGCCGGGGCCAACGTCCTGACTTTC. Translating it yields CASSVVRAGANVLTF.

The chain joins TRBV5-1 to TRBJ1-4; 7 bases are a match to TRBD1. The CDR3 is made up of 15 amino acids. The germline V gene has CDR1 SGHRS and CDR2 YFSETQ. V lost 0 bases, J lost 6 bases, and 5 bases stayed unmatched. CDR3 region: CASSLEGGWDEKLFF. The CDR3 region has the DNA TGCGCCAGCAGCTTGGAAGGGGGCTGGGATGAAAAACTGTTTTTT.

The rearrangement joins TRBV6-5 to TRBJ2-7; D perhaps matches TRBD1 (5 bases). Trimming left V 8 bases short and J 6 bases short, with 11 bases between. The CDR3 contains 11 residues. Germline assignment: CDR1 MNHEY and CDR2 SVGAGI. The CDR3, as DNA: TGTGCCAGCCAGGGATTGGGCGAGCAGTACTTC. As protein: CASQGLGEQYF.

The chain employs TRBV30 and TRBJ1-3; 7 bases match TRBD1. CDR1 is GTSNPN, CDR2 SVGIG, per germline (reference sequence). This CDR3 is built from 14 residues. Trimming cost V 2 bases and J 4 bases; bases outside gene matches: 5. CDR3 in DNA: TGTGCCTGGAGTTCAAGGGGGCTCGGAAACACCATATATTTT. The encoded protein is CAWSSRGLGNTIYF.

The chain employs TRBV6-1 and TRBJ2-7; 8 positions match TRBD1. After removal of 3 bases from V and 2 bases from J, the junction contained 3 bases not matched to a gene. The length of the CDR3 is 14 residues. Germline V gene sequence: CDR1 MNHNS, CDR2 SASEGT. CDR3 sequence (DNA): TGTGCCAGCAGTGACGGACAGGGACCCTACGAGCAGTACTTC. Amino acid sequence: CASSDGQGPYEQYF.

This clone was found a few times. The chain links TRBV7-2 to TRBJ2-3, with D unclear. The CDR3 extends over 12 amino acids. The V gene's germline CDR1 is SGHTA and CDR2 FQGNSA. Trimming left V 1 base short and J 7 bases short, with 6 bases between. The CDR3 coding sequence is TGTGCCAGCAGCTTAGTCGGGTATACGCAGTATTTT. Translation: CASSLVGYTQYF.

This clone has a single count. The chain uses TRBV7-1 and TRBJ2-7; possible D gene TRBD1, 6 bases. TRBV7-1 is assigned to the ORF class and has an uncertain function. Trimming removed 6 bases at V and 3 bases at J, with 15 bases between. The CDR3 totals 14 residues. The CDR3 region has the DNA TGTGCCAGCAGGCCGGACAGAGAAGACTACGAGCAGTACTTC. Protein product: CASRPDREDYEQYF.

The chain has TRBV4-2 and TRBJ1-4; TRBD1 is a possible D gene (5 bases). Trimming removed 0 bases from V and 4 bases from J, with 12 bases in between. CDR1 is LGHNA, CDR2 YNFKEQ, per germline. The CDR3 totals 16 residues. Here the CDR3 DNA reads TGTGCCAGCAGCCAAGATTCAGGGTTTGGTAATGAAAAACTGTTTTTT. Protein product: CASSQDSGFGNEKLFF.

The chain recombines TRBV6-6 with TRBJ2-3; D gene unclear. Trimming shortened V by 7 bases and J by 6 bases, and 17 bases separated the two germline ends. In germline, CDR1 is MNHNY, CDR2 SVGAGI (reference sequence). The CDR3 runs to 14 residues. CDR3 residues: CASIRGGAGDTQYF. The CDR3 DNA reads as TGTGCCAGCATTCGTGGCGGCGCCGGTGATACGCAGTATTTT.

This clone was seen more than once but under ten times. The chain links TRBV11-2 to TRBJ2-7; D possibly matches TRBD1 or TRBD2 (6 bases each). With 5 bases removed from V and 0 bases from J, the gap between germline ends came to 14 bases. The CDR3 consists of 15 residues. Germline loops: CDR1 SGHAT, CDR2 FQNNGV. CDR3 residues: CASSQRGVPSYEQYF. In nucleotides, the CDR3 is TGTGCCAGCAGCCAGAGGGGGGTCCCCTCCTACGAGCAGTACTTC.